A selection of T cell receptor beta chains follows, all from one sample in a study of cytomegalovirus exposure and HLA in healthy donors. TCRdb keeps only in-frame clones here, not all; method: immunoSEQ multiplex PCR. This table holds about 180,000 clones, more than 60% found once. Sequencing used PBMCs. All receptors derive from a man younger than 35 in good health and CMV-seronegative. Each CDR3 is given without its conserved first and last residue. A D gene is named only where the DNA matches it firmly.

d_call j_call v_call cdr3_aa
TRBD2 TRBJ2-2 TRBV4-3 ASSQVSGLAVIPANTGELF
. TRBJ2-5 TRBV2 ASRTRALTTETQY
TRBD2 TRBJ2-1 TRBV6-6 ASSYLGTSSANEQF
. TRBJ2-1 TRBV7-2 ASSSISGTLNNEQF
. TRBJ1-1 TRBV2 ASSVPRGGRGTEAF
TRBD1 TRBJ2-2 TRBV19 AVSSEQGDAGELF
. TRBJ1-1 TRBV12-5 ASAGEATEAF
. TRBJ2-7 TRBV5-8 ASSFLASSYEQY
TRBD1 TRBJ2-1 TRBV6-6 ASRRPTGTEF
TRBD1 TRBJ2-6 TRBV7-3 ASSLNLGTGGKGANVLT
. TRBJ2-1 TRBV7-9 ASSLLGLAFEQF
. TRBJ1-1 TRBV30 AWSPYVDRVNTEAF
. TRBJ1-5 TRBV19 ASSIEYGTSYTPFSNQPQH
TRBD1 TRBJ2-7 TRBV9 ANSVGTGGYEQY
. TRBJ1-2 TRBV5-1 ASSFGRPGDFTDGYT
TRBD1 TRBJ1-5 TRBV5-1 ASSGIQGRLYLSNQPQH
. TRBJ2-1 TRBV9 ASSDTAYNEQF
TRBD1 TRBJ2-7 TRBV6-5 ASSRSGTGLYEQY
TRBD2 TRBJ2-2 TRBV2 ASSEYGLAGEGPGELF
. TRBJ1-1 TRBV5-8 ASSLRQGGPSEAF
. TRBJ2-5 TRBV7-2 ASSLGLGETQY
. TRBJ1-3 TRBV15 ATSRDRGSSGNTIY
TRBD1 TRBJ1-1 TRBV4-3 ASSQGRGLNTEAF
TRBD1 TRBJ2-7 TRBV19 ASSQGQGPYEQY
TRBD1 TRBJ2-1 TRBV5-1 ASSLSGTGDSEQF
. TRBJ1-2 TRBV19 ASLGGGPYGYT
. TRBJ1-2 TRBV7-3 ASSLSSDRNYGYT
. TRBJ2-5 TRBV30 AWSHGGIQETQY
TRBD1 TRBJ1-1 TRBV9 ASSPTGGLDTEAF
TRBD2 TRBJ2-2 TRBV11-3 ASSSASGGLNTGELF
TRBD1 TRBJ2-3 TRBV7-6 ASSLANRGRAQY
. TRBJ2-5 TRBV7-2 ASRESPNRETQY
. TRBJ2-7 TRBV7-2 ASSFGSEGGGTYEQY
TRBD1 TRBJ1-3 TRBV19 ASSWGRTGTGKNTIY
. TRBJ2-6 TRBV6-6 ASSPGHYSGANVLT
. TRBJ2-2 TRBV4-3 ASSQERIRSGELF
. TRBJ2-5 TRBV5-1 ASSISSWETQY
TRBD2 TRBJ2-1 TRBV7-3 ASSQIAGVLNEQF
TRBD2 TRBJ2-7 TRBV5-1 ASSFNPSSGISSYEQY
TRBD1 TRBJ1-1 TRBV18 ASSHGQGANTEAF
TRBD2 TRBJ2-1 TRBV7-6 ASSLPLRTSGRYHEQF
. TRBJ1-3 TRBV12-5 ASGSALSTVDTIY
TRBD2 TRBJ2-3 TRBV7-3 ASSLGDYSTDTQY
. TRBJ2-3 TRBV6-5 ASSPRSGSTDTQY
. . TRBV5-4 ASSHKLRPYEQY
TRBD1 TRBJ2-3 TRBV7-2 ASSLEGTGGPDTQY
TRBD2 TRBJ2-2 TRBV7-9 ASSLGLAGETNTGELF
TRBD1 TRBJ2-2 TRBV2 ASGQGPLNTGELF